This TCR beta chain comes out of a study of T cells in tuberculosis. No alpha-beta pairing information exists for these sequences. Only in-frame clones appear in the TCRdb table, and some are missing; sequencing was by immunoSEQ multiplex PCR. Of approximately 100,000 clones listed, under 95% are singletons. After thawing and overnight rest, PBMC were stained with GMM-loaded CD1B tetramer, viability dye and anti-CD3 for sorting. The CD1B tetramers carried C32 glucose monomycolate purified from Rhodococcus equi. CD14-expressing monocytes were removed from PBMC before cryopreservation and sorting. From each donor, some 91,000 tetramer-negative cells were sorted. CDR1 and CDR2 from the germline V gene are LNHDA and SQIVND (reference sequence). V was trimmed by 5 bases and J by 4 bases, leaving 8 bases between them. This CDR3 comprises 13 residues.

Sequencing was done on a sample of CD1b-GMM tetramer-negative cells sorted from PBMCs. The chain has TRBV19 and TRBJ1-4; perhaps TRBD1 as D (5 bases). This receptor was identified in an adult woman with latent tuberculosis. CDR3 protein: CASSQGGNEKLFF. CDR3 nucleotide sequence: TGTGCCAGTAGTCAGGGCGGTAATGAAAAACTGTTTTTT.